Listed below are T cell receptor beta chains from one sample, sequenced in a study of blood T cells in healthy people across ages. TCRdb passed the 5' RACE reads through MiXCR, listing each CDR3 protein once. The profile shows 1.8 million or so distinct CDR3 sequences, roughly 43% of them singletons. The source material was blood. The origin of the receptors is a human donor in good health. Both conserved end residues are part of each CDR3. The D gene is left open where the match is weak. Size values are once, few and many counts, or a class for expanded clones, and some rows have none.

clone_size j_call d_call v_call cdr3_aa
few . . TRBV10-3 CAISPTGEYEQYF
. TRBJ2-7 . TRBV6-6 CASSYSNSDYEQYF
. TRBJ2-3 TRBD1 TRBV11-3 CASSSAGGSLTDTQYF
. TRBJ2-1 TRBD2 TRBV4-3 CASSQERGTYNEQFF
. TRBJ1-2 TRBD1 TRBV6-1 CASSETGDERGYTF
. . TRBD1 TRBV6-5 CASSYASTGGHGTQYF
few TRBJ2-7 TRBD1 TRBV6-5 CASSGRTGGLDEQYF
. TRBJ1-6 TRBD1 TRBV5-1 CASSDLTGTGSPLHF
. TRBJ1-6 . TRBV20-1 CSARVDGLGSPLHF
once TRBJ1-1 . TRBV7-2 CASSPGAGATEAFF
. TRBJ2-7 . TRBV6-5 CASSSALLVDEQYF
. TRBJ2-2 TRBD1 TRBV20-1 CSVTKAGGRTGELFF
. TRBJ1-2 TRBD1 TRBV20-1 CSARGTGEEYGYTF
. TRBJ1-5 . TRBV12-3/TRBV12-4 CASSFSSGNQPQHF
. TRBJ2-3 . TRBV9 CASSTFSSTDTQYF
few TRBJ1-6 . TRBV29-1 CSADRKNRNSPLHF
. TRBJ2-7 . TRBV4-2 CASSQGGGGGYEQYF
. TRBJ2-1 TRBD1 TRBV20-1 CSAKQGDLITEQFF
many TRBJ2-1 . TRBV7-2 CASTPAGGPGLSSEQFF
few TRBJ2-3 TRBD2 TRBV7-9 CASSSGTSDEGTDTQYF
. TRBJ2-7 . TRBV5-6 CASSWGAGQGYEQYF
. TRBJ1-5 . TRBV6-1 CAGSEYPGTTGQPQHF
. TRBJ2-1 . TRBV7-7 CAIPGLEQFF
. TRBJ1-2 . TRBV7-3 CASSLNPNGGGYTF
few TRBJ2-6 . TRBV20-1 CSARQGSDWGTANVLTF
. TRBJ1-5 . TRBV6-2/TRBV6-3 CASSRHVGLGGGNQPPHF
. TRBJ1-5 . TRBV4-2 CASSQGEDSYQPQHF
. . TRBD2 TRBV6-2/TRBV6-3 CASRAKGSGGASETQYF
. TRBJ2-6 TRBD1 TRBV7-3 CASSFPGQGFSGANVLTF
. TRBJ1-5 TRBD1 TRBV12-3/TRBV12-4 CASSFVSGGLNSNQPQHF
. . TRBD1 TRBV28 CASSTPGQAHEQYF